This TCR beta chain appears in the sequencing data of a study of cytomegalovirus exposure and HLA in healthy donors. A multiplex PCR was run with 60 Vbeta primers and 13 Jbeta primers. Some clones are missing from TCRdb's copy, which holds only in-frame ones; the method was immunoSEQ multiplex PCR. The sample lists some 150,000 clones; 80% were seen once. Germline V gives CDR1 SGDLS, CDR2 YYNGEE. This CDR3 contains 16 residues. V gave up 0 bases and J gave up 6 bases, with 15 bases separating them. The source is a man between 25 and 39 years old in good health and CMV-seronegative. This chain joins TRBV9 and TRBJ2-2, with D tentatively TRBD1 (5 bases). The sample taken for sequencing was PBMCs. The chain's CDR3 is CASSVAGAGSAGELFF. The CDR3 region has the DNA TGTGCCAGCAGCGTAGCTGGGGCAGGAAGCGCCGGGGAGCTGTTTTTT.